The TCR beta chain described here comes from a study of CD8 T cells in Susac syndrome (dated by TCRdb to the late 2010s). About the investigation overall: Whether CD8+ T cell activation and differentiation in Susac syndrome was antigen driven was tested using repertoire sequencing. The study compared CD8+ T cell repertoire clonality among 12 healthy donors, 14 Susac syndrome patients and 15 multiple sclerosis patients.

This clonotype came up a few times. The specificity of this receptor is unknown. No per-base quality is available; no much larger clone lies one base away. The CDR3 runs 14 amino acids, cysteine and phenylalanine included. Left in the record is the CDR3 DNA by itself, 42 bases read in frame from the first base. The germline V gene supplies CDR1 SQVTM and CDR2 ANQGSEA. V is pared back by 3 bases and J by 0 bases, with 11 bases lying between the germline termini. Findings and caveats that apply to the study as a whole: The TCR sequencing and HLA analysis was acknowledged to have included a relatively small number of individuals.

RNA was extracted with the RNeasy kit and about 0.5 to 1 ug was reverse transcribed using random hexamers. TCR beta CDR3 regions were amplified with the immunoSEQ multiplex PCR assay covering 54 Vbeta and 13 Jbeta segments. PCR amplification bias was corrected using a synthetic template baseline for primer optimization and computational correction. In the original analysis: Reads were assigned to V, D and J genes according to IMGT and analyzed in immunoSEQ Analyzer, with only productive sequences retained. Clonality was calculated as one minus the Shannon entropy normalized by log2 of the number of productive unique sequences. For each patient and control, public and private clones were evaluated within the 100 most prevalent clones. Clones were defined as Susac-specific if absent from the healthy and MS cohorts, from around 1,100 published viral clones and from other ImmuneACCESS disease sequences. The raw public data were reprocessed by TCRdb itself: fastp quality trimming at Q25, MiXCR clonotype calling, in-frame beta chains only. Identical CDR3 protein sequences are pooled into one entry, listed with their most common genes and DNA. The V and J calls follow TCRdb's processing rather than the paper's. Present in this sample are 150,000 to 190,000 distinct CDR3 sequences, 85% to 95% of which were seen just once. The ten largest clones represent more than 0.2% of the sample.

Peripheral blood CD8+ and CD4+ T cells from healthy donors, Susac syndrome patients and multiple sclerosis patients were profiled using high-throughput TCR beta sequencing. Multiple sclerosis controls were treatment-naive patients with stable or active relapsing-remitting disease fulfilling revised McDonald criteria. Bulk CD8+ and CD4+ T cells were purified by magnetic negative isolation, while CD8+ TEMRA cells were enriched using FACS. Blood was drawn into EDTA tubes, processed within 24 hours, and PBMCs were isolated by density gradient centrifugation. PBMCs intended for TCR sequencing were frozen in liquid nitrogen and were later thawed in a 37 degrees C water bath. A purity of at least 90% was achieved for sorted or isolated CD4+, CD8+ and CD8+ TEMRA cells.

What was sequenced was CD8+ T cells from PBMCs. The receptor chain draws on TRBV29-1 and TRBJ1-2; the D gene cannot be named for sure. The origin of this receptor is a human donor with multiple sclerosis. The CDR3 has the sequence CSVDPRDANYGYTF. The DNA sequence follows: TGCAGCGTTGATCCCCGAGATGCTAACTATGGCTACACCTTC.